What follows is one T cell receptor beta chain and its context. The sample is drawn from a study of blood T cell repertoires in COVID-19. Germline V gives CDR1 SGHDN, CDR2 FVKESK. The CDR3 spans 18 residues. Trimming took 0 bases from V and 2 from J; bases not matched to a gene: 8. The assay was immunoSEQ multiplex PCR, and TCRdb's table has in-frame clones only and misses some. The table records 200,000 or so clones, 70% to 85% of them present only once. The TCR originated in a woman aged 30 to 39 with acute or convalescent COVID-19. The sample was peripheral blood. The rearrangement links TRBV14 to TRBJ2-1; 9 positions agree with TRBD2. The CDR3 sequence: CASSQEISGRGAYNEQFF. For the CDR3, the DNA is TGTGCCAGCAGCCAAGAAATTAGCGGGAGAGGCGCCTACAATGAGCAGTTCTTC.